What follows are 15 T cell receptor beta chains derived from one specimen sequenced in a study of blood T cells in healthy people across ages. Primers used in a second PCR of roughly 6 to 12 cycles were a sample-barcoded 5' primer and a J-beta primer mix. MiXCR was run by TCRdb on the 5' RACE reads, yielding one entry per CDR3 protein. The repertoire has about a million distinct CDR3 sequences, about 44% of them found once; the top ten carry around an eighth. Sequenced material: blood. These receptors were collected from a man aged 30 to 45 in good health.

This chain connects TRBV7-3 to TRBJ2-3; D ambiguous. This CDR3 has 17 amino acids. Trimming stripped 5 bases from V and 6 bases from J, with 24 bases between. Germline lookup yields CDR1 SGHTA and CDR2 FQGTGA. The CDR3 spells CASSPHRRPTLRDTQYF. The CDR3 nucleotides are TGTGCCAGCAGCCCGCATAGGAGACCAACCCTGAGGGATACGCAGTATTTT. The variable domain in full, completed from reference TRBV7-3 and TRBJ2-3, reads GAGVSQTPSNKVTEKGKYVELRCDPISGHTALYWYRQSLGQGPEFLIYFQGTGAADDSGLPNDRFFAVRPEGSVSTLKIQRTERGDSAVYLCASSPHRRPTLRDTQYFGPGTRLTVL.

This clonotype was seen a handful of times. V is TRBV7-9 and J is TRBJ2-4; a possible D gene is TRBD2 (7 bases). CDR1 is SEHNR and CDR2 is FQNEAQ in the germline V gene (reference sequence). V lost 3 bases and J lost 13, with 19 bases in between. The CDR3 has 14 residues. The CDR3 here is CASSFGTPGREQYF. The CDR3, as DNA: TGTGCCAGCAGCTTCGGGACACCTGGGAGGGAGCAGTACTTC.

The chain couples TRBV20-1 to TRBJ1-2; no firm D call. Germline-derived CDR1 and CDR2 are DFQATT and SNEGSKA (reference sequence). The CDR3 spans 11 residues. Written as DNA, the CDR3 is TGCAGCTCGGGTTCGGGGAATGGCTACACCTTC. It specifies CSSGSGNGYTF.

The chain employs TRBV7-2 and TRBJ2-1; possibly TRBD1 or TRBD2 for D (6 bases each). Trimming left V 7 bases short and J 6 bases short, with 13 bases between. Looked up from germline, CDR1 is SGHTA and CDR2 is FQGNSA. The CDR3 has 13 residues. CDR3 sequence: CASTPGGSNEQFF. The CDR3 nucleotides read TGTGCCAGCACCCCCGGGGGCAGCAATGAGCAGTTCTTC.

This rearrangement joins TRBV7-2 to TRBJ2-7, with D possibly matching TRBD2 (5 bases). Germline V CDR1 and CDR2: SGHTA, FQGNSA. The CDR3 length is 15 residues. The V and J ends lost 5 bases and 5 bases respectively, with 19 bases between them. CDR3 sequence (DNA): TGTGCCAGCAGCCGGGGTCTGGGTCTCATGGACGAGCAGTACTTC. The encoded protein is CASSRGLGLMDEQYF.

The table lists this clonotype with a few counts. CDR3: CASRQGGDPTQAFF. The CDR3 nucleotides read TGTGCCAGCAGACAGGGGGGGGACCCGACCCAAGCTTTCTTT. The chain is built from TRBV4-2 and TRBJ1-1; TRBD1 agrees at 8 bases. The V gene end was trimmed by 6 bases and the J gene end by 9 bases; junction bases not matched to a gene: 12. Germline CDR1 is LGHNA and CDR2 is YNFKEQ. The CDR3 runs 14 residues.

This chain uses TRBV27 with TRBJ2-3; 7 bases map to TRBD2. Germline assignment: CDR1 MNHEY and CDR2 SMNVEV (reference sequence). After removal of 7 bases from V and 1 base from J, the junction contained 8 bases not matched to a gene. The CDR3 has 15 residues. The CDR3 region is CASTGGRDGTDTQYF. The CDR3 coding sequence is TGTGCCAGCACCGGGGGGAGGGACGGCACAGATACGCAGTATTTT.

This clonotype was detected only a few times. The rearrangement links TRBV12-5 to TRBJ2-1; D ambiguous. The CDR3 spans 13 residues. CDR1 is LGHNT and CDR2 is FRNRAP in the germline V gene. The V end was cut by 6 bases, the J end by 9 bases, with 15 bases between. CDR3 region: CASGPARLGEQFF. The CDR3 DNA reads as TGTGCTAGTGGACCCGCCCGGCTGGGTGAGCAGTTCTTC.

This chain joins TRBV6-5 and TRBJ2-7; TRBD2 agrees at 13 bases. Germline CDR1 reads MNHEY; CDR2 reads SVGAGI. After removal of 6 bases from V and 2 bases from J, the junction contained 4 bases not matched to a gene. This CDR3 spans 15 amino acids. CDR3 DNA sequence: TGTGCCAGCAGCAGGGGGACTAGCGGGGCCTACGAGCAGTACTTC. This gives the protein CASSRGTSGAYEQYF.

This clonotype was observed a handful of times. This chain uses TRBV7-9 with TRBJ2-1; D is unclear. Between the trimmed V and J ends, which lost 1 base and 3 bases, there was a span of 7 bases. CDR3 length: 14 residues. Germline V gene data show CDR1 as SEHNR and CDR2 as FQNEAQ (reference sequence). The CDR3 is CASSLDLGYNEQFF. Written as DNA, the CDR3 is TGTGCCAGCAGCTTAGATCTCGGCTACAATGAGCAGTTCTTC.

This clonotype came up a few times. The CDR3 nucleotides read TGTGCCAGCAGCTTAGCGCATAGCGGGGGGGCCCCCGAGCAGTTCTTC. Protein: CASSLAHSGGAPEQFF. This chain links TRBV7-6 with TRBJ2-1; 11 bases fit TRBD2. Trimming removed 0 bases from V and 10 bases from J; junction bases left unmatched: 8. This CDR3 is built from 16 residues. Germline V gives CDR1 SGHVS, CDR2 FNYEAQ.

This chain connects TRBV7-2 to TRBJ2-7; perhaps D is TRBD1 or TRBD2 (6 bases each). CDR3 length: 15 residues. V dropped 2 bases and J dropped 1 base, with 12 bases sitting between them. CDR1 and CDR2 (germline): SGHTA, FQGNSA. The CDR3 region is CASSLMGGTSYEQYF. In DNA form, the CDR3 reads TGTGCCAGCAGCTTAATGGGGGGCACTTCCTACGAGCAGTACTTC. Combining the CDR3 with reference TRBV7-2 and TRBJ2-7 gives the whole variable domain GAGVSQSPSNKVTEKGKDVELRCDPISGHTALYWYRQSLGQGLEFLIYFQGNSAPDKSGLPSDRFSAERTGGSVSTLTIQRTQQEDSAVYLCASSLMGGTSYEQYFGPGTRLTVT.

The rearrangement links TRBV2 to TRBJ2-3, with 8 nucleotides matching TRBD2. With V trimmed by 2 bases and J by 1 base, 5 bases remained unmatched. Germline CDR1 SNHLY, CDR2 FYNNEI. This CDR3 contains 16 residues. In DNA, the CDR3 is TGTGCCAGCAGTGAACCGACTAGCGCAGGCACAGATACGCAGTATTTT. Its protein is CASSEPTSAGTDTQYF.

This clonotype occurred a few times. The V gene is TRBV6-2 or TRBV6-3, the J gene TRBJ1-2; 9 bases are shared with TRBD1. V trimming: 6 bases; J trimming: 7 bases; junction bases outside the gene matches: 3. The CDR3 contains 12 residues. In germline, CDR1 is MNHEY, CDR2 SVGEGT. The CDR3 DNA reads TGTGCCAGCAGAGGGACAGGGAGTGGCTACACCTTC. Protein sequence: CASRGTGSGYTF.

This chain joins TRBV20-1 and TRBJ2-1, with 14 bases matching TRBD2. The CDR3 contains 15 residues. The germline V gene has CDR1 DFQATT and CDR2 SNEGSKA (reference sequence). V shed 6 bases and J 10 bases; nucleotides not matched to a gene: 11. This CDR3 reads CSAPTGTSGGGEQFF. DNA of the CDR3: TGCAGTGCGCCGACCGGGACTAGCGGGGGTGGGGAGCAGTTCTTC.